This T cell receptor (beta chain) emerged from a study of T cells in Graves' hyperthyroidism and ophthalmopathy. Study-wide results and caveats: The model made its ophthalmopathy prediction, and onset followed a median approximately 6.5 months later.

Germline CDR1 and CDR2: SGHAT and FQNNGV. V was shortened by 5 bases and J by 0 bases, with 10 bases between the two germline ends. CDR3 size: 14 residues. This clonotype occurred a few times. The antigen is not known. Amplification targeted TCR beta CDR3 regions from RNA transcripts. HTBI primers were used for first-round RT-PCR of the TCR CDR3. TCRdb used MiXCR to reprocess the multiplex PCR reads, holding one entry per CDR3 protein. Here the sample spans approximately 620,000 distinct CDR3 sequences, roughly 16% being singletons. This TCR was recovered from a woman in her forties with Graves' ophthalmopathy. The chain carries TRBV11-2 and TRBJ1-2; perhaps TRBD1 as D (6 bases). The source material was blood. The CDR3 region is CASSQGQPNYGYTF. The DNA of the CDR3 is TGTGCCAGCAGCCAAGGACAGCCTAACTATGGCTACACCTTC.